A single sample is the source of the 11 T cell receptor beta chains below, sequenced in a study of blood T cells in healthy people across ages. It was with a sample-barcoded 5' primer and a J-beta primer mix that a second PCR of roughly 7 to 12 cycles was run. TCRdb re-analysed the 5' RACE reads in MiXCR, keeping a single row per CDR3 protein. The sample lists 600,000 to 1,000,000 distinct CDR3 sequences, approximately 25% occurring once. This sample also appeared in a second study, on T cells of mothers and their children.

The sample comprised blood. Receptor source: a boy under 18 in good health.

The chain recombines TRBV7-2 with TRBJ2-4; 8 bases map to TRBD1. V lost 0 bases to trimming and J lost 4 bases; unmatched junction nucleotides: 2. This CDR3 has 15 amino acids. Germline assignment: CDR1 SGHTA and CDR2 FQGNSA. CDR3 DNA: TGTGCCAGCAGCTTAGCTGACAGGGGTAAAAACATTCAGTACTTC. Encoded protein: CASSLADRGKNIQYF.

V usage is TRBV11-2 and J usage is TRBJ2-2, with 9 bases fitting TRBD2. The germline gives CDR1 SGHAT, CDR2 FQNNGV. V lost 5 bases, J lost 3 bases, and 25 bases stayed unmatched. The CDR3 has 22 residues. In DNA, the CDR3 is TGTGCCAGCAGCCTCCTAAAACGGACTAGCGTCACCGCTTCCAATCACACCGGGGAGCTGTTTTTT. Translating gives CASSLLKRTSVTASNHTGELFF.

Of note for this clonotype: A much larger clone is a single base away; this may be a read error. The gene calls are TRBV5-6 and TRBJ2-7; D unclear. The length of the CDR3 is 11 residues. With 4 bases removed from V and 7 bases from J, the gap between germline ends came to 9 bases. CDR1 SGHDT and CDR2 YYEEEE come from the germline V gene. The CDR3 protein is CASSKTIEQYF. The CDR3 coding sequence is TGTGCCAGCAGCAAGACAATAGAGCAGTACTTC.

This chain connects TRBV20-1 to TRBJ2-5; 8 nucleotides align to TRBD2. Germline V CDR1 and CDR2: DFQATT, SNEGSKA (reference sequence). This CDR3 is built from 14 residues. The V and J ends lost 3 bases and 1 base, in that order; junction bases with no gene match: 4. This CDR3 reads CSASLLAGQETQYF. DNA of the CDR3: TGCAGTGCTAGTCTCCTAGCGGGCCAAGAGACCCAGTACTTC.

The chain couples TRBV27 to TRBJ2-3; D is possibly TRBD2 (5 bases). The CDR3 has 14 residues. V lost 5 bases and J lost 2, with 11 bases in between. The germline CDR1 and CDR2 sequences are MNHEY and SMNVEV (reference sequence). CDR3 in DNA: TGTGCCAGCAGTCCTAGCAGAGTCACAGATACGCAGTATTTT. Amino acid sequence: CASSPSRVTDTQYF.

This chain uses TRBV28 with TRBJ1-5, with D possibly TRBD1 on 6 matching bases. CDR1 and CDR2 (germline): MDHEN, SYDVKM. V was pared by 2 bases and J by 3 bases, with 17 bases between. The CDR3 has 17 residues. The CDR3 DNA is TGTGCCAGCAGTTTAATTTCCAGGGGTATAGTCAATCAGCCCCAGCATTTT. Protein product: CASSLISRGIVNQPQHF.

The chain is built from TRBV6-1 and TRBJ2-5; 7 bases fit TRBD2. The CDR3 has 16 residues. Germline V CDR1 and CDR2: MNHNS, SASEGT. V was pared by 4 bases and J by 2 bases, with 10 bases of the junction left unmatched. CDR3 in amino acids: CASSGQFAGVQETQYF. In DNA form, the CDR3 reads TGTGCCAGCAGTGGCCAGTTCGCGGGGGTTCAAGAGACCCAGTACTTC.

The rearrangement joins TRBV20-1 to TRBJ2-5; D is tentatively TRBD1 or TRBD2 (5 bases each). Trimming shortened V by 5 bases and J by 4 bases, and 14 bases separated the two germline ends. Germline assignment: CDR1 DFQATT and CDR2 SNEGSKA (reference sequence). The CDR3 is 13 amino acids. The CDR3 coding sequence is TGCAGTGCTCCTGAGTGGGGGTTAGAGACCCAGTACTTC. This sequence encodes CSAPEWGLETQYF.

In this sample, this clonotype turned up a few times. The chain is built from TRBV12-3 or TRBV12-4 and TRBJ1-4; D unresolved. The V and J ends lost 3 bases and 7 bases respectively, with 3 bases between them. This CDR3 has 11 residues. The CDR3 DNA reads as TGTGCCAGCAGTTTCGCTGAAAAACTGTTTTTT. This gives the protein CASSFAEKLFF.

CDR3 in DNA: TGTGCCAGCAGCTTAGATCTGGGGCGCCCCGTGGGTGAAGCTTTCTTT. Protein: CASSLDLGRPVGEAFF. V and J are TRBV7-9 and TRBJ1-1; possible D gene TRBD1, 5 bases. The ends were cut back, 1 base at V and 7 bases at J, with 19 bases in the middle. Germline V gene lookup returns CDR1 SEHNR and CDR2 FQNEAQ (reference sequence). The CDR3 consists of 16 residues.

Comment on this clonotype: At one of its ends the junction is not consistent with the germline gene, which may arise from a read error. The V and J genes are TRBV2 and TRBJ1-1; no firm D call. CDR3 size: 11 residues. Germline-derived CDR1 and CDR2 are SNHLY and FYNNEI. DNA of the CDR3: TGTGCCAGCGATGGGAACACTGAAGCTTACTTT. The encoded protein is CASDGNTEAYF.